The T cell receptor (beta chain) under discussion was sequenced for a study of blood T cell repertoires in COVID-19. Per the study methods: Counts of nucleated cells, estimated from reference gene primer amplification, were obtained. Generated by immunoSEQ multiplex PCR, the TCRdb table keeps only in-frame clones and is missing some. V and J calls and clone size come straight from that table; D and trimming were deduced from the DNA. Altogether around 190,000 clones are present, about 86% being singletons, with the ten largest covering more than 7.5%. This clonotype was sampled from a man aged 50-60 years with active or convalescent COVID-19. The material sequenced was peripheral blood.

The CDR3 region has the DNA TGTGCCAGCAGTCCCGGGGGTAGCGGACGCAATGAGCAGTTCTTC. As protein: CASSPGGSGRNEQFF. The V call is TRBV27, the J call TRBJ2-1; D might be TRBD2 (6 bases). The CDR3 covers 15 residues. The germline V gene encodes CDR1 MNHEY and CDR2 SMNVEV (reference sequence). V dropped 5 bases and J dropped 6 bases, with 17 bases sitting between them.